The clone carrying this T cell receptor beta chain was counted a single time. The antigen is undetermined. Because the CDR3's place on the DNA is in doubt, the DNA is left out and the CDR3 is given as listed by TCRdb. This sample is drawn from a study of breast tumors, draining lymph nodes, adjacent tissues. Axillary draining lymph nodes of breast cancer patients supplied the node samples. General study points: Tumor repertoires ranked between lymph nodes and nontumor tissue in diversity, with V and J gene preferences.

TCRdb re-called the multiplex PCR reads with MiXCR, one entry per CDR3 protein. This table holds around 120,000 distinct CDR3 sequences, about 20% found once. The CDR3 length is 18 residues, termini included. The rearrangement joins TRBV7-5 to TRBJ2-1; TRBD2 is the table's D call, not checked against the DNA. TRBV7-5 is termed a pseudogene. This TCR came from a female donor with breast cancer. Some clones in this sample may be carry-over from other donors' samples. Sequences were obtained from axillary lymph node tissue. This CDR3 is CISVAEARNLGAGGEQFF.